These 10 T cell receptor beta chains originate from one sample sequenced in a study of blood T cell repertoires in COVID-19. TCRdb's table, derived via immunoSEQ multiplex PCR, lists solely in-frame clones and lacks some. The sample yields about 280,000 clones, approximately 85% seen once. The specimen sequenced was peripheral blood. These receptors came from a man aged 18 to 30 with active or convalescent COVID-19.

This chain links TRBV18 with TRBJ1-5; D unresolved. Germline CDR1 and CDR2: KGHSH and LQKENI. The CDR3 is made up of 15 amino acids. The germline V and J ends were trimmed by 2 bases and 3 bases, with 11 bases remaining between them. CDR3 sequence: CASSPAQLINQPQHF. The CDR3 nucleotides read TGTGCCAGCTCACCAGCACAGCTAATCAATCAGCCCCAGCATTTT.

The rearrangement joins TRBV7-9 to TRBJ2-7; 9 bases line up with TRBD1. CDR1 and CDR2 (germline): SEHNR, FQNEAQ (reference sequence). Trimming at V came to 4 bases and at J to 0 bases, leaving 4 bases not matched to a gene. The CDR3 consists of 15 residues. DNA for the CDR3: TGTGCCAGCAGCTCAGACAGGGGGACCTCCTACGAGCAGTACTTC. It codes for CASSSDRGTSYEQYF.

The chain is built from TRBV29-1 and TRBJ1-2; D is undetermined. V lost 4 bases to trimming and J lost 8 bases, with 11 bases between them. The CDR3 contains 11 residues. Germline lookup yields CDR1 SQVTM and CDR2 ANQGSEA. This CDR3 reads CSVGESGGYTF. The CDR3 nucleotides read TGCAGCGTTGGGGAGTCGGGGGGCTACACCTTC.

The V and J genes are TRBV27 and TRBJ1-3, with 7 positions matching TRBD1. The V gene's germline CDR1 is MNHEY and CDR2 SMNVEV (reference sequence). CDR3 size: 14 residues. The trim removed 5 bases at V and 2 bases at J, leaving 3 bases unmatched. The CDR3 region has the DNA TGTGCCAGCAGTAGGGGACAGACTGGAAACACCATATATTTT. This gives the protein CASSRGQTGNTIYF.

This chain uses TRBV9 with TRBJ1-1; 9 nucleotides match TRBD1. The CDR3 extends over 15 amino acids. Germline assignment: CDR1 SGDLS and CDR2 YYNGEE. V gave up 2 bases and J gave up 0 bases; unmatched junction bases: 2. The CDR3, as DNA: TGTGCCAGCAGCGTTGGGACAGGGTTGAACACTGAAGCTTTCTTT. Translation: CASSVGTGLNTEAFF.

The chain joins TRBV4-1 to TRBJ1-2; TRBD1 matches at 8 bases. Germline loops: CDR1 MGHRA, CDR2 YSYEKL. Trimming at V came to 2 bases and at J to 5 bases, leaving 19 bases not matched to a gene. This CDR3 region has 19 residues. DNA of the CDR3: TGCGCCAGCAGCCAACCGCCGGGACAGGATAAAAAGAGGGGGTATGGCTACACCTTC. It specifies CASSQPPGQDKKRGYGYTF.

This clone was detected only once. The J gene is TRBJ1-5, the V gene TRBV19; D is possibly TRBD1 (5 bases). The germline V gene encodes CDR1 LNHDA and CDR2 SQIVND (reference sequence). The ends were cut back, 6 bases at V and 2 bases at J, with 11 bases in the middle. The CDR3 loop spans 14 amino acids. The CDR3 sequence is CASRVGEGNQPQHF. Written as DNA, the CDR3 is TGTGCCAGTAGGGTAGGGGAGGGCAATCAGCCCCAGCATTTT.

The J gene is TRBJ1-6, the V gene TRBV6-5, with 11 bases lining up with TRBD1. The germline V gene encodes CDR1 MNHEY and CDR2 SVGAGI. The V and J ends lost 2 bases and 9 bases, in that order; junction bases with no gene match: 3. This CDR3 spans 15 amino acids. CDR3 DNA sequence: TGTGCCAGCAGTTACCAAGGGACAGGGGGTTCACCCCTCCACTTT. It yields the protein CASSYQGTGGSPLHF.

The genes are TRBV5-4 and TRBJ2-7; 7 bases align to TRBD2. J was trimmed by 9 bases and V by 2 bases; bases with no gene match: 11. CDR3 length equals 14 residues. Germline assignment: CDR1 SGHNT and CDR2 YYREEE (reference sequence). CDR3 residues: CASSFRLAEGRQYF. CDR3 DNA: TGTGCCAGCAGCTTCAGGCTAGCGGAGGGACGGCAGTACTTC.

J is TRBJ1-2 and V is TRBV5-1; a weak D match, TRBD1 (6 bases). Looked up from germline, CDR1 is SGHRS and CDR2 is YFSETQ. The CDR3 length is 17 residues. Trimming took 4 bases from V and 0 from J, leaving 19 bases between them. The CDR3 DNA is TGCGCCAGCAGCCTGACCAGGACAGACCATCCTAACTATGGCTACACCTTC. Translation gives CASSLTRTDHPNYGYTF.